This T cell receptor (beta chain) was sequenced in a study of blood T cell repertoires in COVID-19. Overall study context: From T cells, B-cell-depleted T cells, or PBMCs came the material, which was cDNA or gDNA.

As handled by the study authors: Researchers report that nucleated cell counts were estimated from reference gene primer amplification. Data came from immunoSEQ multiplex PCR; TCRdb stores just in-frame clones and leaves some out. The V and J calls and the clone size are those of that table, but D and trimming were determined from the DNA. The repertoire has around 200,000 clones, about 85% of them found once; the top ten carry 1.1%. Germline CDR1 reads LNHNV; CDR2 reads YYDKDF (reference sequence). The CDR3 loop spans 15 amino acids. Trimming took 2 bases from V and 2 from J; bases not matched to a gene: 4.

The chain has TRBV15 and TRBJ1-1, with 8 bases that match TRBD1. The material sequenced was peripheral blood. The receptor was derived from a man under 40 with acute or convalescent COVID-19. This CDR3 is CATSRLDRGNTEAFF. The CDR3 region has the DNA TGTGCCACCAGCAGACTAGACAGGGGAAACACTGAAGCTTTCTTT.